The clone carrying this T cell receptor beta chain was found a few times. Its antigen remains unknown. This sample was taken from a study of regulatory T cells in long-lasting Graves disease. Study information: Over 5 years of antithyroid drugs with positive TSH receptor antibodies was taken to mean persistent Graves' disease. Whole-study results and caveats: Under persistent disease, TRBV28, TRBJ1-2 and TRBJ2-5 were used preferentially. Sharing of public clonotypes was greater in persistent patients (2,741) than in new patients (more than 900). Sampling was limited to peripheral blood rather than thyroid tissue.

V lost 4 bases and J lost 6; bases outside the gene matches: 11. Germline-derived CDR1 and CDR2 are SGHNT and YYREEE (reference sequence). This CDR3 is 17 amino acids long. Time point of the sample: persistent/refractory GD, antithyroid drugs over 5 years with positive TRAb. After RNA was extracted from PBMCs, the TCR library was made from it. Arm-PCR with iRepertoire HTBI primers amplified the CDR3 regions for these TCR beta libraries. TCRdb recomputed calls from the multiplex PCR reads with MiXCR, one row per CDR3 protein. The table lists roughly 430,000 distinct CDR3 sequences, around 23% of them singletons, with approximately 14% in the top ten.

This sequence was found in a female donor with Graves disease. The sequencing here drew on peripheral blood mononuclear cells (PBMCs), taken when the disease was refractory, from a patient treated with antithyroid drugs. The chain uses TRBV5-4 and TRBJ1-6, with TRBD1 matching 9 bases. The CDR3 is CASSPTGTGSSNSPLHF. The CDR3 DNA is TGTGCCAGCAGCCCAACCGGGACAGGGAGTTCTAATTCACCCCTCCACTTT.